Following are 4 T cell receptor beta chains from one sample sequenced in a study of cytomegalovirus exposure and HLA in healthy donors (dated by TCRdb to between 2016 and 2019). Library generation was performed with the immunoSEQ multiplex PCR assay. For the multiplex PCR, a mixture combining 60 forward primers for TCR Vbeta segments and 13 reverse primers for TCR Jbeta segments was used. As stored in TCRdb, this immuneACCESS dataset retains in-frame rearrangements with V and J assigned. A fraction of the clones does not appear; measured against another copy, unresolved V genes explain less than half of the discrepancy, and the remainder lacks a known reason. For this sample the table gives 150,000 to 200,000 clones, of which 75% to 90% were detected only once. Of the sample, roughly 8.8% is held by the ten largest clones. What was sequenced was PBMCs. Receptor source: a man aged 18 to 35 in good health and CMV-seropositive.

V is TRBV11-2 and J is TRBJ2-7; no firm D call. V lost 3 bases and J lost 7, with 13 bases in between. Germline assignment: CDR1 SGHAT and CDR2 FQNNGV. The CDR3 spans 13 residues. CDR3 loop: CASSFPGLREQYF. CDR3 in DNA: TGTGCCAGCAGCTTCCCGGGTTTGAGGGAGCAGTACTTC.

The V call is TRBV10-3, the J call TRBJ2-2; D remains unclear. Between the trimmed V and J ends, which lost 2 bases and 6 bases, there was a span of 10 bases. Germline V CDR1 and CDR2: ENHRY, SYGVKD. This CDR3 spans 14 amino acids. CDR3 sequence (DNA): TGTGCCATCAGTGAGAGAACTGACTCCGGGGAGCTGTTTTTT. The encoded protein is CAISERTDSGELFF.

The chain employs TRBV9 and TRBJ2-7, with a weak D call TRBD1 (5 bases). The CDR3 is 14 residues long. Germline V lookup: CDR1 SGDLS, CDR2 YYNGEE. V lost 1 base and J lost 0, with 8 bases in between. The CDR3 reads CASSVMDISYEQYF. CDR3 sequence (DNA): TGTGCCAGCAGCGTAATGGACATCTCCTACGAGCAGTACTTC.

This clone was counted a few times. The CDR3 reads CASSVVGTSGPTDTQYF. The CDR3 DNA reads as TGTGCCAGCAGCGTAGTGGGGACTAGCGGCCCCACAGATACGCAGTATTTT. This chain links TRBV9 with TRBJ2-3; 11 nucleotides agree with TRBD2. This CDR3 comprises 17 residues. Germline V gene data show CDR1 as SGDLS and CDR2 as YYNGEE. J lost 2 bases, V lost 0 bases, and 5 bases had no gene match.